This TCR beta chain was sequenced in a study of patients and donors after allogeneic stem cell transplantation. On this clonotype itself: The DNA is left out, because the CDR3 cannot be placed on it with certainty; the CDR3 is given as TCRdb lists it.

15 amino acids form the CDR3, both terminal residues included. A single record per CDR3 protein comes from TCRdb applying MiXCR to the RT-PCR reads. In the table there are approximately 150,000 distinct CDR3 sequences, roughly 31% of which are singletons. Sequencing was carried out using blood, either unsorted or a sorted T cell fraction (not recorded which). This chain connects TRBV21-1 to TRBJ2-2; the tabulated D call, TRBD2, remains unverified against the DNA. TRBV21-1 is described as a pseudogene. The sequence came from a human donor who was either an allogeneic HSCT recipient or a stem cell or donor lymphocyte infusion donor (not recorded which). It is not recorded whose cells these are; they may come from a transplant donor. The CDR3 is CASSHQEGTPGSCFF.